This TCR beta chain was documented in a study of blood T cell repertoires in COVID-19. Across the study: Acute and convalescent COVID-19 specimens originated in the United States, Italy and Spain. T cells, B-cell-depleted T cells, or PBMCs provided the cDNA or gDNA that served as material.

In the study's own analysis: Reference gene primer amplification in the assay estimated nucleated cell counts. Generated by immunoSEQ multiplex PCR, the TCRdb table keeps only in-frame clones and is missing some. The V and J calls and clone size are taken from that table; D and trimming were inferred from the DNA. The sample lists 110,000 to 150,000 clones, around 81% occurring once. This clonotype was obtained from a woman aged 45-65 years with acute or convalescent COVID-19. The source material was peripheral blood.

CDR3 coding DNA: TGTGCCAGCAGCGGGGAGAGCTACGAGCAGTACTTC. It specifies CASSGESYEQYF. V and J are TRBV11-2 and TRBJ2-7; maybe TRBD2 (5 bases). This CDR3 has 12 amino acids. Trimming took off 5 bases at V and 3 bases at J, with 8 bases between the two ends. Germline CDR1 SGHAT, CDR2 FQNNGV.